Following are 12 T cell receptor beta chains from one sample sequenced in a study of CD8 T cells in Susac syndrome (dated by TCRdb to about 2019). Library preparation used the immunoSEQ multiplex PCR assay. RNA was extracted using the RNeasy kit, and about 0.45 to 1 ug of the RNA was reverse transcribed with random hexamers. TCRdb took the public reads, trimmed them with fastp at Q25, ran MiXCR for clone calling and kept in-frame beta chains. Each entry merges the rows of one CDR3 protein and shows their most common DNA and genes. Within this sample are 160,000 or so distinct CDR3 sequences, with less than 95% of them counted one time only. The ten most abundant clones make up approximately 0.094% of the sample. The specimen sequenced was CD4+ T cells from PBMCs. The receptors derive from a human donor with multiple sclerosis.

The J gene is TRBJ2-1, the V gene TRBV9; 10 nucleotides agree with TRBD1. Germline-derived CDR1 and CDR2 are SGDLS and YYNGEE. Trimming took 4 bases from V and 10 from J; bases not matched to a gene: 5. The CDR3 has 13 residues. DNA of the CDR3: TGTGCCAGCAGCCCCGGGACAGGGGACGAGCAGTTCTTC. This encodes CASSPGTGDEQFF.

The CDR3 spells CSGLAGEGEDTQYF. For the CDR3, the DNA is TGCAGTGGTCTAGCGGGAGAGGGCGAGGATACGCAGTATTTT. The J gene is TRBJ2-3, the V gene TRBV20-1; 10 bases match TRBD2. The ends lost 7 bases at V and 6 bases at J; junction bases unmatched: 10. The CDR3 contains 14 residues. Germline loops: CDR1 DFQATT, CDR2 SNEGSKA (reference sequence).

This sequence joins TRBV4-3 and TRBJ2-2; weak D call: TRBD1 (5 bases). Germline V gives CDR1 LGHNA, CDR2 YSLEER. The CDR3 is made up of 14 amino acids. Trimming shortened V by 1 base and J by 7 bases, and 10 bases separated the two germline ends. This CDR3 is CASSQVQGHGELFF. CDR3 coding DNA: TGCGCCAGCAGCCAAGTCCAGGGCCACGGGGAGCTGTTTTTT.

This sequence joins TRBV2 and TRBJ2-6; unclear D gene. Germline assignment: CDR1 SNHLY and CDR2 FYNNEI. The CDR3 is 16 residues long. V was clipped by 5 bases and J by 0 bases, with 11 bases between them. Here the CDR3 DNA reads TGTGCCAGCAGTCCAGCAATAGGCTCTGGGGCCAACGTCCTGACTTTC. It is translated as CASSPAIGSGANVLTF.

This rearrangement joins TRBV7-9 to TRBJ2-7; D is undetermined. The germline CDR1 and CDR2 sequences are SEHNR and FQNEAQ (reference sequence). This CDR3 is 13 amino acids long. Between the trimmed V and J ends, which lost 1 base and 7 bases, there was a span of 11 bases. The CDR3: CASSLGDLEEQYF. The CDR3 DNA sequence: TGTGCCAGCAGCTTAGGTGACTTGGAAGAGCAGTACTTC.

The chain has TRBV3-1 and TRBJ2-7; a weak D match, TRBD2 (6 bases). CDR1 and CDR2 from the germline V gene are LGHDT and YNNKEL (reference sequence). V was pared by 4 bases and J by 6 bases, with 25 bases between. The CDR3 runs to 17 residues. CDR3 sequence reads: CASSLRLTGGMIVEQYF. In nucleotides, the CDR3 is TGTGCCAGCAGCCTACGCTTAACTGGCGGGATGATTGTCGAGCAGTACTTC.

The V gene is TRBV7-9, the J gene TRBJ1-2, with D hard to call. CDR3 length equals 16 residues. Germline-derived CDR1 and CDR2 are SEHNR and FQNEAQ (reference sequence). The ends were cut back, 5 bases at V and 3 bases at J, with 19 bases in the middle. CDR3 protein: CASSISRPLTDYGYTF. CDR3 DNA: TGTGCCAGCAGCATCTCCCGACCGCTTACCGACTATGGCTACACCTTC.

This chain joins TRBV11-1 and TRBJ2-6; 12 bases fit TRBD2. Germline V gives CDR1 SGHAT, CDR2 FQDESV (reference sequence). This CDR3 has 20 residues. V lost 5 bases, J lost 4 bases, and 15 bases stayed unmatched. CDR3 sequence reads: CASSALLAGGRRWGANVLTF. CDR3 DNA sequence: TGTGCCAGCAGCGCCTTACTAGCGGGAGGCCGCAGGTGGGGGGCCAACGTCCTGACTTTC.

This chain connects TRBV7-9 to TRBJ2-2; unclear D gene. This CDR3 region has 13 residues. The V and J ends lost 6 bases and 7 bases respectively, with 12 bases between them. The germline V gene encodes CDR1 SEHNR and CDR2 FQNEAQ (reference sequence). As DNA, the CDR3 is TGTGCCAGCAGTTTGTACAGCCTCGGGGAGCTGTTTTTT. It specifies CASSLYSLGELFF.

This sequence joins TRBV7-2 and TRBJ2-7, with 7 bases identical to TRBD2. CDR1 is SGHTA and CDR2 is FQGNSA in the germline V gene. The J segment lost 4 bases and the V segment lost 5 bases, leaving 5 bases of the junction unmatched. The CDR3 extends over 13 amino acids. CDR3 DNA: TGTGCCAGCAGCCAGAGAGCGGGGTACGAGCAGTACTTC. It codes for CASSQRAGYEQYF.

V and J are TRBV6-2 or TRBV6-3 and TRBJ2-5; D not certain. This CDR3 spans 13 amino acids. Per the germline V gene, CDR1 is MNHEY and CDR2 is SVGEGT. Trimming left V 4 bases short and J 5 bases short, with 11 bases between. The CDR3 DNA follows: TGTGCCAGCAGTTCCCAGGCGCGGGAGACCCAGTACTTC. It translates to CASSSQARETQYF.

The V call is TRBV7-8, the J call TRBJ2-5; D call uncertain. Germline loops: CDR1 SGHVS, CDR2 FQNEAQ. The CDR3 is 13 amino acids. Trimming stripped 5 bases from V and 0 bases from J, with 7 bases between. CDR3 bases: TGTGCCAGCAGCCAGGAAAACCAAGAGACCCAGTACTTC. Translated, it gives CASSQENQETQYF.